This TCR beta chain was sequenced during a study of T cells in Graves' hyperthyroidism and ophthalmopathy. Study background: Peripheral blood collection took place at initial diagnosis, before any treatment. Notes on the study in general: Before onset, by a median of about seven months, the model predicted ophthalmopathy.

RNA transcripts provided the source from which TCR beta CDR3 regions were amplified. An initial round of RT-PCR targeting the TCR CDR3 relied on the HTBI primer set. TCRdb itself ran the multiplex PCR reads through MiXCR, one entry per CDR3 protein. The profile shows 500,000 or so distinct CDR3 sequences, about a sixth of them singletons. Trimming cost V 9 bases and J 8 bases; bases outside gene matches: 6. The CDR3 covers 11 residues. Germline lookup yields CDR1 MNHNS and CDR2 SASEGT. Clinical Activity Scores of at least 3, NOSPECS grades of at least 4 and durations under 3 months characterized ophthalmopathy patients. Diagnosis rested on symptoms, serum thyroxine and TRAb, thyroid ultrasound, and orbital computed tomography. At least ten counts were recorded for this clonotype. Its antigen is unknown.

The chain employs TRBV6-1 and TRBJ1-2; TRBD1 agrees at 7 bases. The sample was blood. The origin of this receptor is a woman aged 18-30 years with Graves' ophthalmopathy. The CDR3 nucleotides read TGTGCCAGTAACAGGGGCGGGGGCTACACCTTC. This sequence encodes CASNRGGGYTF.